This T cell receptor beta chain was sequenced in a study of CD8+ T cells in alopecia areata. Study as a whole: The study gave tofacitinib for 6 to 18 months, then 6 months off drug. Study-wide findings and caveats: Alopecia totalis/universalis scalp especially showed more expanded CD8+ clones than normal scalp.

Sequencing templates came from extracted RNA that was reverse transcribed into cDNA. Profiled with immunoSEQ multiplex PCR; TCRdb holds only in-frame clones, not every one. The repertoire includes some 110,000 clones, around two fifths of them detected once, and 3% to 3.5% sits in the top ten. A remark on this clone: Its antigen remains unidentified.

The specimen sequenced was CD4+ T cells sorted from blood. The TCR originated in a human donor with alopecia areata.

The CDR3 DNA reads as TGTGCCAGCAGCTTATGGACAGGATCCCCCACTGAAGCTTTCTTT. It is translated as CASSLWTGSPTEAFF. V gene TRBV7-9 combines with J gene TRBJ1-1; 7 nucleotides match TRBD1. The CDR3 has 15 amino acids. Germline-derived CDR1 and CDR2 are SEHNR and FQNEAQ (reference sequence). Trimming removed 2 bases from V and 4 bases from J; junction bases left unmatched: 7. Using reference TRBV7-9 and TRBJ1-1 for the parts outside the CDR3, the full variable domain is DTGVSQNPRHKITKRGQNVTFRCDPISEHNRLYWYRQTLGQGPEFLTYFQNEAQLEKSRLLSDRFSAERPKGSFSTLEIQRTEQGDSAMYLCASSLWTGSPTEAFFGQGTRLTVV.